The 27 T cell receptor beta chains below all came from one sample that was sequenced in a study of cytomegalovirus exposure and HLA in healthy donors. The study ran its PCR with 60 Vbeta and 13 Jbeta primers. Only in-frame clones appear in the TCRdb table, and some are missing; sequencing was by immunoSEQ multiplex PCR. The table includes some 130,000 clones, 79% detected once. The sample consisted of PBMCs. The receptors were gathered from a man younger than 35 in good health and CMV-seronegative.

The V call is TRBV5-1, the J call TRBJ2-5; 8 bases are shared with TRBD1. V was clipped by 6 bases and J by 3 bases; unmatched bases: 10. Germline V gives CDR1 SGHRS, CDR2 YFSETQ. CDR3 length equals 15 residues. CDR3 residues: CASTLGQVNEETQYF. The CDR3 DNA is TGCGCCAGCACCCTGGGACAGGTGAACGAAGAGACCCAGTACTTC.

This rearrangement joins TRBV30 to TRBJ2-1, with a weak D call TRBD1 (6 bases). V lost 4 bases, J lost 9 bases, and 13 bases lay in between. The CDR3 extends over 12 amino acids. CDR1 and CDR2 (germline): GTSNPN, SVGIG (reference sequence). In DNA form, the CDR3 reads TGTGCCTGGAAGAAGAAACAGGGTGAGCAGTTCTTC. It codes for CAWKKKQGEQFF.

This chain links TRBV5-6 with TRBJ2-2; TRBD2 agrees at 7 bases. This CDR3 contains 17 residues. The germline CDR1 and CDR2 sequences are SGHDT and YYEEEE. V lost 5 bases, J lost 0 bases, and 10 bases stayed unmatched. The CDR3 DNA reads TGTGCCAGCAGTTCGTTTGCTAGCGGCTCGAACACCGGGGAGCTGTTTTTT. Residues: CASSSFASGSNTGELFF.

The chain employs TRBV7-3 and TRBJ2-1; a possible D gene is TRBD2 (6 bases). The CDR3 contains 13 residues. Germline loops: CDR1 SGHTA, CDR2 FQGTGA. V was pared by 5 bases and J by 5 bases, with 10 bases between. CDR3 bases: TGTGCCAGCAGCCCCCGGACTAACAATGAGCAGTTCTTC. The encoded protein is CASSPRTNNEQFF. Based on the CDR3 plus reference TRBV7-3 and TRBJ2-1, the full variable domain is GAGVSQTPSNKVTEKGKYVELRCDPISGHTALYWYRQSLGQGPEFLIYFQGTGAADDSGLPNDRFFAVRPEGSVSTLKIQRTERGDSAVYLCASSPRTNNEQFFGPGTRLTVL.

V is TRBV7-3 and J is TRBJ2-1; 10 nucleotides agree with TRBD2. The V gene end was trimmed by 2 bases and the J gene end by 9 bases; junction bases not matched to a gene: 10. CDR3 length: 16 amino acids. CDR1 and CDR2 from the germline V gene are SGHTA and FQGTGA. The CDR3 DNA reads TGTGCCAGCAGCTTAGTGGCTAGCGGGAGTATGCGTGAGCAGTTCTTC. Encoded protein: CASSLVASGSMREQFF.

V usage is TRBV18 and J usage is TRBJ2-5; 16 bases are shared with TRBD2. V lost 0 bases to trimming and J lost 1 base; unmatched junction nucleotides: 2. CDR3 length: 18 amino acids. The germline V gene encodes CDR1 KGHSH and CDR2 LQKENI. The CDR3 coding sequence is TGTGCCAGCTCACCACCGGGACTAGCGGGAGGGCCCCAAGAGACCCAGTACTTC. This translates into CASSPPGLAGGPQETQYF.

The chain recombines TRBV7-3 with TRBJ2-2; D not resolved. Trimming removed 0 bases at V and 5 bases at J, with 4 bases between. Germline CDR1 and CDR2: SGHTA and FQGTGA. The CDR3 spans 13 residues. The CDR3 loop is CASSLTPTGELFF. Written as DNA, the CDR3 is TGTGCCAGCAGCTTAACCCCTACCGGGGAGCTGTTTTTT.

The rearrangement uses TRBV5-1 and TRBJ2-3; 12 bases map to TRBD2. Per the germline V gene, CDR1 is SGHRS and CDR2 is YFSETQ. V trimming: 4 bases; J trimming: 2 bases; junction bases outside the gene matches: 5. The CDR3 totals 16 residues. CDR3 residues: CASSLTSGRSTDTQYF. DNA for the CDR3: TGCGCCAGCAGCCTCACTAGCGGGAGGTCCACAGATACGCAGTATTTT.

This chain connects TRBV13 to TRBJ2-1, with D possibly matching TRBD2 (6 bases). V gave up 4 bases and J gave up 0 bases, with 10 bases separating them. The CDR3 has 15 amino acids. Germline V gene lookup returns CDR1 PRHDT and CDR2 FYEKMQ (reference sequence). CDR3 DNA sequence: TGTGCCAGCAGCTGGGGACTGAGCTCCTACAATGAGCAGTTCTTC. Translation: CASSWGLSSYNEQFF.

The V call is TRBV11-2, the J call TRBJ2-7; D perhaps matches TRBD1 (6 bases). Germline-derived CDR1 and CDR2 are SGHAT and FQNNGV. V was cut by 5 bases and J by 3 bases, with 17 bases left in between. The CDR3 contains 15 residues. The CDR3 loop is CASSLTKGDIYEQYF. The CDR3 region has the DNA TGTGCCAGCAGCCTTACGAAGGGGGACATCTACGAGCAGTACTTC. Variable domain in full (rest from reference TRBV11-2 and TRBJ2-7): EAGVAQSPRYKIIEKRQSVAFWCNPISGHATLYWYQQILGQGPKLLIQFQNNGVVDDSQLPKDRFSAERLKGVDSTLKIQPAKLEDSAVYLCASSLTKGDIYEQYFGPGTRLTVT.

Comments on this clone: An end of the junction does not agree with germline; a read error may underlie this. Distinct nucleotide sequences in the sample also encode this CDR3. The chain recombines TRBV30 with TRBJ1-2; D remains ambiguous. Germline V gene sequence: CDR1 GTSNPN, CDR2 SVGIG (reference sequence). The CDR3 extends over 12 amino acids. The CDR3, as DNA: TGCGCCTGTATGAGCCGGGAATATGGCTACACCTTC. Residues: CACMSREYGYTF.

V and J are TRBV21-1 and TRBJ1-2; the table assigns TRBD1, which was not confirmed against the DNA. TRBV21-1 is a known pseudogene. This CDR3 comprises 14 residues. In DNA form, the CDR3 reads TGTGCCAGCAGCAGGAACAGGGGATCGGGTGGCTACACCTTC. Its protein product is CASSRNRGSGGYTF.

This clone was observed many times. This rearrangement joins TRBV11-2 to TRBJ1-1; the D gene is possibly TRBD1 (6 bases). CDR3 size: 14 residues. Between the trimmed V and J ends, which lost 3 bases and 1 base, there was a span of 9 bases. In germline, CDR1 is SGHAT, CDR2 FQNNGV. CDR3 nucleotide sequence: TGTGCCAGCAGCTTCAGGGGATCGAACACTGAAGCTTTCTTT. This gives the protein CASSFRGSNTEAFF.

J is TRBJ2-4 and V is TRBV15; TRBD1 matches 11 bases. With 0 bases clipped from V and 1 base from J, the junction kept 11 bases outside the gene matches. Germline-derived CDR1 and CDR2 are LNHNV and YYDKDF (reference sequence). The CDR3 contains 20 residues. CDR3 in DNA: TGTGCCACCAGCAGAGATTATGGCGGACAGGGGGCGATTGCCAAAAACATTCAGTACTTC. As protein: CATSRDYGGQGAIAKNIQYF.

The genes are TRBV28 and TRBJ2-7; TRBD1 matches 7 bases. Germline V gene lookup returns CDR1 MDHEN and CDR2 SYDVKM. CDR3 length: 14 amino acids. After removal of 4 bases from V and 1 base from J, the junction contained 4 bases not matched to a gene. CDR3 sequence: CASSSDRHSYEQYF. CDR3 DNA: TGTGCCAGCAGTTCGGACAGGCATTCCTACGAGCAGTACTTC.

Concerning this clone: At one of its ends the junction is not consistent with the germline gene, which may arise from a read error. In DNA form, the CDR3 reads TGTTCCAGCAGCCCAAGGACAGGCACATGGGGAACTGAAGCTTTCTTT. It encodes CSSSPRTGTWGTEAFF. The genes are TRBV7-9 and TRBJ1-1; 7 positions match TRBD1. This CDR3 contains 16 residues. Germline V CDR1 and CDR2: SEHNR, FQNEAQ (reference sequence). The full variable domain, rest sourced from reference TRBV7-9 and TRBJ1-1, is DTGVSQNPRHKITKRGQNVTFRCDPISEHNRLYWYRQTLGQGPEFLTYFQNEAQLEKSRLLSDRFSAERPKGSFSTLEIQRTEQGDSAMYLCSSSPRTGTWGTEAFFGQGTRLTVV.

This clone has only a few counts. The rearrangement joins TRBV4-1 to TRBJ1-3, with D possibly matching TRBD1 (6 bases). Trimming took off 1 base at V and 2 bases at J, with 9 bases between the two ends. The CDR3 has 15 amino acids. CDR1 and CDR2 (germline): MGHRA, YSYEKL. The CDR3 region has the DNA TGCGCCAGCAGCCAAGTACAGGGTACTGGAAACACCATATATTTT. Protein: CASSQVQGTGNTIYF.

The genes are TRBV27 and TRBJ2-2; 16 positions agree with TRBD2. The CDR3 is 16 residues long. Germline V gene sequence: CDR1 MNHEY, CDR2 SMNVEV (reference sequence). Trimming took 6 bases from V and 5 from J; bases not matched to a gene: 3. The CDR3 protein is CASRGLAGGGTGELFF. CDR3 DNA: TGTGCCAGCAGGGGACTAGCGGGAGGGGGTACCGGGGAGCTGTTTTTT.

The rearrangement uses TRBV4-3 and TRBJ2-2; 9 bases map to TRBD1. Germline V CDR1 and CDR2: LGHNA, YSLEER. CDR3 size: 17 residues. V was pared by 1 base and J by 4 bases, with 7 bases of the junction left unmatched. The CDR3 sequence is CASSQVLPDRGTGELFF. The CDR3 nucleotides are TGCGCCAGCAGCCAAGTGCTGCCGGACAGGGGCACCGGGGAGCTGTTTTTT.

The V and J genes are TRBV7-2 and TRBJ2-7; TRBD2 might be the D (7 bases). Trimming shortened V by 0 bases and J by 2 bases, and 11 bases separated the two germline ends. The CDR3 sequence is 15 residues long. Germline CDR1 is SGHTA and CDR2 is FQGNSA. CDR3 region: CASSLARGPTYEQYF. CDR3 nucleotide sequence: TGTGCCAGCAGCTTAGCGCGGGGGCCAACCTACGAGCAGTACTTC.

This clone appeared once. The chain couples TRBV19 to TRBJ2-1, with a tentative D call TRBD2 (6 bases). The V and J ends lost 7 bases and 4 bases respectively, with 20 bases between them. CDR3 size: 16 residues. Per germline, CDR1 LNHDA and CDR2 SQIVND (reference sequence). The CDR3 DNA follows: TGTGCCAGTAAAATGGGTGAACTAGCCGGTTACAATGAGCAGTTCTTC. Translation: CASKMGELAGYNEQFF.

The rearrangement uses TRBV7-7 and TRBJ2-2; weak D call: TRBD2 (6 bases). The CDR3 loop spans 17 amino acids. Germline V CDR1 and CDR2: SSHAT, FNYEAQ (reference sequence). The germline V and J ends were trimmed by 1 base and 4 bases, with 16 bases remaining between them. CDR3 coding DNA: TGTGCCAGCAGCTTAGATATGGTGGGAGCGGGCACCGGGGAGCTGTTTTTT. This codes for CASSLDMVGAGTGELFF. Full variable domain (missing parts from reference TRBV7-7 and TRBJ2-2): GAGVSQSPRYKVTKRGQDVTLRCDPISSHATLYWYQQALGQGPEFLTYFNYEAQPDKSGLPSDRFSAERPEGSISTLTIQRTEQRDSAMYRCASSLDMVGAGTGELFFGEGSRLTVL.

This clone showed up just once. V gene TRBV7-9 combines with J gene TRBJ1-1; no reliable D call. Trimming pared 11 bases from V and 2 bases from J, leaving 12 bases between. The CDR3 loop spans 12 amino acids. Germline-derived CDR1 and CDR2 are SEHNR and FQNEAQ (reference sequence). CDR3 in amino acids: CADRGLNTEAFF. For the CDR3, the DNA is TGTGCCGACCGAGGGTTAAACACTGAAGCTTTCTTT.

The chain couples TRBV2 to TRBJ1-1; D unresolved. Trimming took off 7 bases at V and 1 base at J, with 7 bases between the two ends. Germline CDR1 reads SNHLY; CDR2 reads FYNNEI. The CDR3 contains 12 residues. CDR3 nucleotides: TGTGCCAGCATTCGGTCGAACACTGAAGCTTTCTTT. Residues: CASIRSNTEAFF. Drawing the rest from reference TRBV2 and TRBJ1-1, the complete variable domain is EPEVTQTPSHQVTQMGQEVILRCVPISNHLYFYWYRQILGQKVEFLVSFYNNEISEKSEIFDDQFSVERPDGSNFTLKIRSTKLEDSAMYFCASIRSNTEAFFGQGTRLTVV.

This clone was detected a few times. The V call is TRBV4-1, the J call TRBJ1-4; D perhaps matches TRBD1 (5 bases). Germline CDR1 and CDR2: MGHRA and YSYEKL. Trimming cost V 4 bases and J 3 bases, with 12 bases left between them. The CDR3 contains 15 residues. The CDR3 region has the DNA TGCGCCAGCAGCCGATACACAGGATCTAATGAAAAACTGTTTTTT. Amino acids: CASSRYTGSNEKLFF.

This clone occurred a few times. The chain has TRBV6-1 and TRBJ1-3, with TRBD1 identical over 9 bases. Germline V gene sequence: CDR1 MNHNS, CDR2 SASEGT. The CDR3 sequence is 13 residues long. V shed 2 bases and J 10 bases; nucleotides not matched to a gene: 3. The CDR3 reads CASSELGTGTIYF. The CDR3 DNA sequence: TGTGCCAGCAGTGAATTGGGGACAGGGACCATATATTTT.

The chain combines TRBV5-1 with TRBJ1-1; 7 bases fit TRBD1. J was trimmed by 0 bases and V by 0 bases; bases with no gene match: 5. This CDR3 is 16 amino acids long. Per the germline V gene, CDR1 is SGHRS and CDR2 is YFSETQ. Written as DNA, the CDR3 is TGCGCCAGCAGCTTGGTGGGACAGTCCATGAACACTGAAGCTTTCTTT. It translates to CASSLVGQSMNTEAFF.